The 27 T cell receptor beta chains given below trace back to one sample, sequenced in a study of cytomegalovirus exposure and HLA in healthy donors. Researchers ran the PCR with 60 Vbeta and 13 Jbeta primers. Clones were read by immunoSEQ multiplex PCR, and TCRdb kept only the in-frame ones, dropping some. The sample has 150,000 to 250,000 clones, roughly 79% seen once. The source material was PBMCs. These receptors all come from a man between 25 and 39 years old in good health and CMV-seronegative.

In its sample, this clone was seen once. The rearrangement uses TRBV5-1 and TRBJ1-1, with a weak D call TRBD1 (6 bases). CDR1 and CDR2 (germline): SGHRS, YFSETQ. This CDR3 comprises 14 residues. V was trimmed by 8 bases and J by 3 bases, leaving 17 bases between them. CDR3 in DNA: TGCGCCAGTAGGGCCCTAACAGGGTACACTGAAGCTTTCTTT. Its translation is CASRALTGYTEAFF.

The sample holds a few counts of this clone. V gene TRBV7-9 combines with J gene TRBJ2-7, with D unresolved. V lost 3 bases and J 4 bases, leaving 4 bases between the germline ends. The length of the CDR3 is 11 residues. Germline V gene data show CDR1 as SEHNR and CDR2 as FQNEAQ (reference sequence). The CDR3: CASSFLYEQYF. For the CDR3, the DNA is TGTGCCAGCAGCTTTCTTTACGAGCAGTACTTC.

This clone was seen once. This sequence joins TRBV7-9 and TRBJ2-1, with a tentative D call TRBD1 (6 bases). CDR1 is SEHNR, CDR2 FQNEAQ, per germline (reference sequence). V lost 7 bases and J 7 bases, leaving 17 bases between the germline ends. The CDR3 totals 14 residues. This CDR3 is CASTQATGMNEQFF. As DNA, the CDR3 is TGTGCCAGCACCCAAGCTACAGGGATGAATGAGCAGTTCTTC.

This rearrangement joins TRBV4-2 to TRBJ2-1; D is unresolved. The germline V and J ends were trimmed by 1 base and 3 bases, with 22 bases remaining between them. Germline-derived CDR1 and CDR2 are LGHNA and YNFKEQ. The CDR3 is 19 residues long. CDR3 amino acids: CASSQVLHRRSKHYNEQFF. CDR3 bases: TGTGCCAGCAGCCAAGTATTACATCGAAGGAGCAAACACTACAATGAGCAGTTCTTC.

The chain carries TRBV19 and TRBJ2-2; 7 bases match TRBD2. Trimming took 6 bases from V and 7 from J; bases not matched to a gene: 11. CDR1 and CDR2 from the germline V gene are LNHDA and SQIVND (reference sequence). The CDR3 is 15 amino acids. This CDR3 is CASRVSGIDFGELFF. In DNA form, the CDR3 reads TGTGCCAGTAGGGTCAGCGGGATCGACTTCGGGGAGCTGTTTTTT.

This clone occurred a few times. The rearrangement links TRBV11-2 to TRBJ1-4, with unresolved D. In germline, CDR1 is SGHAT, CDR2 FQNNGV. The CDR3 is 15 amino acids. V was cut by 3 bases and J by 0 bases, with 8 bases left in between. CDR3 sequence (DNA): TGTGCCAGCAGCTTTGCCCGCGCAACTAATGAAAAACTGTTTTTT. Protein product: CASSFARATNEKLFF.

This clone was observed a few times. The CDR3 sequence is CASSQEPGLAAKNIQYF. CDR3 DNA sequence: TGCGCCAGCAGCCAAGAGCCGGGACTAGCAGCCAAAAACATTCAGTACTTC. The chain links TRBV4-1 to TRBJ2-4, with TRBD2 matching over 9 bases. Trimming at V came to 0 bases and at J to 0 bases, leaving 3 bases not matched to a gene. This CDR3 has 17 residues. Germline lookup yields CDR1 MGHRA and CDR2 YSYEKL.

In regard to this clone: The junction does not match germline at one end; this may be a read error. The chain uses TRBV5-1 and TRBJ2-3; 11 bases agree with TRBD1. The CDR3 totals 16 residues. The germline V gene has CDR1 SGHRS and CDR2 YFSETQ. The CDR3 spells CASSLAPDRGPDTQYF. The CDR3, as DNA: TGCGCCAGCAGTTTGGCCCCGGACAGGGGGCCAGATACGCAGTATTTT.

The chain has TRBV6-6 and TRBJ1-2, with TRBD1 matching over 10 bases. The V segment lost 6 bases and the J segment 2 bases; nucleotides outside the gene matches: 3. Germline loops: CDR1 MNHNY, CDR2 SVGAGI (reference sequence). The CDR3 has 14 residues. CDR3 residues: CASSTDRGNYGYTF. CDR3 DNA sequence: TGTGCCAGCAGCACGGACAGGGGGAACTATGGCTACACCTTC.

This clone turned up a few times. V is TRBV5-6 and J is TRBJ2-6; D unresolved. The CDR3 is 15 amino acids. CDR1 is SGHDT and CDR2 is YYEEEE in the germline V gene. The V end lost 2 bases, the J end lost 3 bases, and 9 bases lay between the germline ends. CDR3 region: CASSLFAVGANVLTF. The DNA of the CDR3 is TGTGCCAGCAGCTTATTTGCAGTTGGGGCCAACGTCCTGACTTTC.

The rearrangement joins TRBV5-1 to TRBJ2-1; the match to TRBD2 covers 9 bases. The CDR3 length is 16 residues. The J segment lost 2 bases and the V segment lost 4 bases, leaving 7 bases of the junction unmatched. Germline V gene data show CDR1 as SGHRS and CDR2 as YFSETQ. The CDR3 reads CASSPASGVTYNEQFF. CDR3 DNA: TGCGCCAGCAGCCCGGCTAGCGGGGTAACCTACAATGAGCAGTTCTTC.

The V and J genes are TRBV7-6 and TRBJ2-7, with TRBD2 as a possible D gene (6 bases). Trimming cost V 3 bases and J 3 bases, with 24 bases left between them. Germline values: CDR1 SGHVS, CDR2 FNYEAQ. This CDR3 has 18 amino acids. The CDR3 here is CASSLELSGTLGIYEQYF. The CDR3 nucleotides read TGTGCCAGCAGCTTGGAGCTTAGCGGAACCCTCGGAATCTACGAGCAGTACTTC.

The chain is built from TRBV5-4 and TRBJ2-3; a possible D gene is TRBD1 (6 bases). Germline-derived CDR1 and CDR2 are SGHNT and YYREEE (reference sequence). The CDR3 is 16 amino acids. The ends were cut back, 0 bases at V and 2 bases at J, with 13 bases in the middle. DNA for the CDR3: TGTGCCAGCAGCTTGGCTTCCAGGGGTCTCACAGATACGCAGTATTTT. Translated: CASSLASRGLTDTQYF.

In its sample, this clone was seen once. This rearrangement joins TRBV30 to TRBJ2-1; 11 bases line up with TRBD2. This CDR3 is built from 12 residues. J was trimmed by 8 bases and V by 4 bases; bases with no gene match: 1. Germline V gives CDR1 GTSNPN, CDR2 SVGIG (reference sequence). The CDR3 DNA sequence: TGTGCCTGGACTAGCGGGAGGCATGAGCAGTTCTTC. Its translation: CAWTSGRHEQFF.

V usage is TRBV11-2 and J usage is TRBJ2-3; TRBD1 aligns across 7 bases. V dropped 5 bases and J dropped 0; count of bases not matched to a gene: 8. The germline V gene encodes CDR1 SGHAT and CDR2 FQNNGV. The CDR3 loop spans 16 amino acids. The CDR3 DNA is TGTGCCAGCAGCCCCAGGACAGGACCTAGCACAGATACGCAGTATTTT. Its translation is CASSPRTGPSTDTQYF.

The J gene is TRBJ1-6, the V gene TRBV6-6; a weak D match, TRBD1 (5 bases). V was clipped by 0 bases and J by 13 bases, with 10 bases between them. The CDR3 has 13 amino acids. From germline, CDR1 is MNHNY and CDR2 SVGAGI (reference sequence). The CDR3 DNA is TGTGCCAGCAGTTACTCGCCGGGGGGTCCCCTCCACTTT. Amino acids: CASSYSPGGPLHF.

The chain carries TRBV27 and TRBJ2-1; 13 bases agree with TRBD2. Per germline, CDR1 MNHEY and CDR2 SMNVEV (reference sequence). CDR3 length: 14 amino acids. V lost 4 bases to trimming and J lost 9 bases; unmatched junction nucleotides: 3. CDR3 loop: CASSSGLAGIEQFF. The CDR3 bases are TGTGCCAGCAGTTCGGGACTAGCGGGAATTGAGCAGTTCTTC.

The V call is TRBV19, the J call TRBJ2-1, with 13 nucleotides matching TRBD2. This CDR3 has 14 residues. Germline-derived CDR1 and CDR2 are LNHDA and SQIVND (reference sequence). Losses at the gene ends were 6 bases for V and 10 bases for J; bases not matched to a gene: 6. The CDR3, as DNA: TGTGCCAGTAGCCTTGGACTAGCGGGAGTCGAGCAGTTCTTC. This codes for CASSLGLAGVEQFF.

The CDR3 DNA follows: TGCGCCAGCAGCAATCTAGCGGGGTCCTACGAGCAGTACTTC. Encoded protein: CASSNLAGSYEQYF. The V call is TRBV5-1, the J call TRBJ2-5; 9 nucleotides line up with TRBD2. The end of the DNA fits TRBJ2-7 better, so the J call may be wrong. The CDR3 loop spans 14 amino acids. Germline values: CDR1 SGHRS, CDR2 YFSETQ.

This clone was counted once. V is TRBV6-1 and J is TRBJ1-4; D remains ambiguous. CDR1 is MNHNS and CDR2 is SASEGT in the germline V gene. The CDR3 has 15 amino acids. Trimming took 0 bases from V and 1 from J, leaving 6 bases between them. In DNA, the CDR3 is TGTGCCAGCAGTGAAGCAGGGAGAACTAATGAAAAACTGTTTTTT. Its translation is CASSEAGRTNEKLFF.

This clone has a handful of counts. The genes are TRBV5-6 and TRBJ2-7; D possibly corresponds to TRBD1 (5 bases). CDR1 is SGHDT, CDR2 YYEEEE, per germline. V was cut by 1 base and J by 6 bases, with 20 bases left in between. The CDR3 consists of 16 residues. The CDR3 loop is CASSLIAGRTLGEQYF. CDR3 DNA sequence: TGTGCCAGCAGCTTGATCGCAGGGCGTACCCTTGGCGAGCAGTACTTC.

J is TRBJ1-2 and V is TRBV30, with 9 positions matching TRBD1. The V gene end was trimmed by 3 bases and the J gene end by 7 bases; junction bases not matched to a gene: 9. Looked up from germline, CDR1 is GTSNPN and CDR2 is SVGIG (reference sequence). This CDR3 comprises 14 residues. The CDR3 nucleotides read TGTGCCTGGAGAACTCCACAGGGGGCGGTTGGCTACACCTTC. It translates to CAWRTPQGAVGYTF.

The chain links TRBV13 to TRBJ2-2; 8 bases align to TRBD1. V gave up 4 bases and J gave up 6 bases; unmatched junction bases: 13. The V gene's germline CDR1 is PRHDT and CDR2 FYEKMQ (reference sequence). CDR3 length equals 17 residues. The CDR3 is CASSSVTSTGEAGELFF. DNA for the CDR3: TGTGCCAGCAGCTCGGTAACATCGACAGGGGAGGCCGGGGAGCTGTTTTTT.

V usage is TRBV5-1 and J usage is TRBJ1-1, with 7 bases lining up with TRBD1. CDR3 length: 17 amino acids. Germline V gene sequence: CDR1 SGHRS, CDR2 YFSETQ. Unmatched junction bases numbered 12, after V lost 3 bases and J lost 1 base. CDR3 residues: CASSYKPSDRENTEAFF. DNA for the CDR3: TGCGCCAGCAGCTATAAACCGAGCGACAGGGAGAACACTGAAGCTTTCTTT.

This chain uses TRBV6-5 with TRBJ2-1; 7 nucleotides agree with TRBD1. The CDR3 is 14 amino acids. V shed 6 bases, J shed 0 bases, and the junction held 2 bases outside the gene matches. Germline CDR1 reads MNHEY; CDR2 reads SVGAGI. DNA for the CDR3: TGTGCCAGCAGCAGGGACAGCTCCTACAATGAGCAGTTCTTC. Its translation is CASSRDSSYNEQFF.

The CDR3 here is CASPHRLAGELDYYEQYF. The CDR3 region has the DNA TGTGCCAGCCCCCATCGTTTAGCGGGAGAACTGGATTATTACGAGCAGTACTTC. The chain couples TRBV27 to TRBJ2-7; 9 bases match TRBD2. The V gene end was trimmed by 8 bases and the J gene end by 4 bases; junction bases not matched to a gene: 21. In germline, CDR1 is MNHEY, CDR2 SMNVEV (reference sequence). The length of the CDR3 is 18 residues.

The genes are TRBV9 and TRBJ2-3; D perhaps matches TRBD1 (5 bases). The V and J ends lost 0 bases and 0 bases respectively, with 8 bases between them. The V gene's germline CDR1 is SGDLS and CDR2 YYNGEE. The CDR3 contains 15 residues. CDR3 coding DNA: TGTGCCAGCAGCGTAGGGACAACTAGCACAGATACGCAGTATTTT. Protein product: CASSVGTTSTDTQYF. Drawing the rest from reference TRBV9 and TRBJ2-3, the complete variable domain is DSGVTQTPKHLITATGQRVTLRCSPRSGDLSVYWYQQSLDQGLQFLIQYYNGEERAKGNILERFSAQQFPDLHSELNLSSLELGDSALYFCASSVGTTSTDTQYFGPGTRLTVL.